Following are 32 T cell receptor beta chains from one sample sequenced in a study of blood T cell repertoires in COVID-19. Repertoires were generated with immunoSEQ multiplex PCR, while TCRdb's copy carries only in-frame clones and drops some. The repertoire holds some 170,000 clones, with 76% as singletons. Specimen: peripheral blood. These receptors were collected from a woman between 50 and 59 years old with active or convalescent COVID-19.

The chain employs TRBV7-2 and TRBJ1-5; 7 bases line up with TRBD1. With 5 bases clipped from V and 2 bases from J, the junction kept 6 bases outside the gene matches. The CDR3 length is 15 residues. Germline lookup yields CDR1 SGHTA and CDR2 FQGNSA. The CDR3 region is CASSLTGYGNQPQHF. CDR3 sequence (DNA): TGTGCCAGCAGCCTGACAGGGTATGGCAATCAGCCCCAGCATTTT.

The CDR3 DNA reads as TGTGCCAGCAGCTTGTCGAGTAGCACAGATACGCAGTATTTT. This translates into CASSLSSSTDTQYF. The chain carries TRBV5-4 and TRBJ2-3; no clear D. CDR3 length: 14 amino acids. Trimming cost V 1 base and J 0 bases, with 6 bases left between them. Germline lookup yields CDR1 SGHNT and CDR2 YYREEE (reference sequence).

This chain uses TRBV7-8 with TRBJ1-4, with D maybe TRBD1 (5 bases). The ends were cut back, 5 bases at V and 8 bases at J, with 15 bases in the middle. The CDR3 runs to 14 residues. Germline lookup yields CDR1 SGHVS and CDR2 FQNEAQ. This CDR3 reads CASSPQDGGEKLFF. The CDR3 DNA reads TGTGCCAGCAGCCCCCAGGATGGGGGGGAAAAACTGTTTTTT.

V and J are TRBV6-4 and TRBJ2-1; D is unclear. Germline CDR1 reads MRHNA; CDR2 reads SNTAGT. V was shortened by 0 bases and J by 4 bases, with 10 bases between the two germline ends. The CDR3 is 15 amino acids. The CDR3: CASSDSPDSYNEQFF. The DNA of the CDR3 is TGTGCCAGCAGTGACTCCCCAGACTCATACAATGAGCAGTTCTTC.

V usage is TRBV7-2 and J usage is TRBJ2-5; TRBD2 agrees at 12 bases. The length of the CDR3 is 16 residues. The germline V gene encodes CDR1 SGHTA and CDR2 FQGNSA. V lost 6 bases and J lost 4; bases outside the gene matches: 9. The CDR3 spells CASRRLAGALGETQYF. In DNA form, the CDR3 reads TGTGCCAGCAGAAGACTAGCGGGAGCCTTGGGAGAGACCCAGTACTTC.

This clone has a single count. V and J are TRBV5-1 and TRBJ1-1, with unresolved D. V lost 5 bases to trimming and J lost 7 bases, with 12 bases between them. This CDR3 is built from 12 residues. Germline values: CDR1 SGHRS, CDR2 YFSETQ. CDR3: CASSYGGVEAFF. The CDR3 region has the DNA TGCGCCAGCAGTTATGGCGGGGTTGAAGCTTTCTTT.

This rearrangement joins TRBV5-1 to TRBJ2-2, with 7 bases identical to TRBD1. Germline values: CDR1 SGHRS, CDR2 YFSETQ. J was trimmed by 5 bases and V by 2 bases; bases with no gene match: 9. The CDR3 contains 16 residues. In DNA, the CDR3 is TGCGCCAGCAGCTTTACCGGGACAGACAAAACCGGGGAGCTGTTTTTT. Residues: CASSFTGTDKTGELFF.

This clone has only a few counts. The V and J genes are TRBV25-1 and TRBJ2-1, with D possibly being TRBD1 (6 bases). V gave up 5 bases and J gave up 8 bases, with 13 bases separating them. The CDR3 is 13 residues long. From germline, CDR1 is MGHDK and CDR2 SYGVNS. CDR3: CASSTGGGHEQFF. The CDR3 DNA follows: TGTGCCAGCAGTACTGGTGGGGGCCATGAGCAGTTCTTC.

V gene TRBV28 combines with J gene TRBJ1-1; a weak D match, TRBD1 (6 bases). CDR3 length: 14 residues. V lost 6 bases and J 0 bases, leaving 11 bases between the germline ends. Germline CDR1 MDHEN, CDR2 SYDVKM. CDR3 DNA sequence: TGTGCCAGCAGGTCGTGGACAGTGAACACTGAAGCTTTCTTT. Translating gives CASRSWTVNTEAFF.

The V call is TRBV24-1, the J call TRBJ2-7; 7 bases map to TRBD1. The CDR3 is 14 residues long. The germline CDR1 and CDR2 sequences are KGHDR and SFDVKD. V lost 0 bases and J lost 6; bases outside the gene matches: 4. The CDR3 sequence: CATSDLRTGSEQYF. The CDR3 DNA reads TGTGCCACCAGTGATTTGAGGACAGGTAGCGAGCAGTACTTC.

The chain recombines TRBV11-3 with TRBJ2-1, with 16 bases identical to TRBD2. The CDR3 has 18 residues. Germline lookup yields CDR1 SGHNT and CDR2 YENEEA. V trimming: 4 bases; J trimming: 1 base; junction bases outside the gene matches: 4. CDR3 residues: CASSSGLAGGRSYNEQFF. The CDR3 DNA sequence: TGTGCCAGCAGCTCGGGACTAGCGGGAGGGAGGTCCTACAATGAGCAGTTCTTC.

The rearrangement joins TRBV6-5 to TRBJ1-4; no clear D. CDR1 is MNHEY and CDR2 is SVGAGI in the germline V gene. CDR3 length: 14 residues. The germline V and J ends were trimmed by 0 bases and 10 bases, with 12 bases remaining between them. The CDR3 region has the DNA TGTGCCAGCAGTTACTCGCGGGGTCCGGTAAAACTGTTTTTT. This gives the protein CASSYSRGPVKLFF.

This clone showed up just once. Other DNA sequences in the same sample also yield this CDR3. The chain employs TRBV18 and TRBJ2-1; the match to TRBD2 covers 13 bases. Germline CDR1 is KGHSH and CDR2 is LQKENI. The V and J ends lost 4 bases and 10 bases, in that order; junction bases with no gene match: 10. CDR3 size: 16 residues. The DNA for the CDR3 is TGTGCCAGCTCACTACGCGCAACTAGCGGGGGGGCGGAGCAGTTCTTC. Encoded protein: CASSLRATSGGAEQFF.

The chain is built from TRBV7-2 and TRBJ1-2; 11 bases map to TRBD1. The CDR3 runs to 16 residues. CDR1 and CDR2 from the germline V gene are SGHTA and FQGNSA. V trimming: 5 bases; J trimming: 4 bases; junction bases outside the gene matches: 9. CDR3 sequence (DNA): TGTGCCAGCAGCGTTAGGACAGGGGGCTTTAGCTATGGCTACACCTTC. As protein: CASSVRTGGFSYGYTF. Filled out from reference TRBV7-2 and TRBJ1-2, the complete variable domain reads GAGVSQSPSNKVTEKGKDVELRCDPISGHTALYWYRQSLGQGLEFLIYFQGNSAPDKSGLPSDRFSAERTGGSVSTLTIQRTQQEDSAVYLCASSVRTGGFSYGYTFGSGTRLTVV.

The table lists this clone with a few counts. This chain joins TRBV6-5 and TRBJ1-2; 7 bases align to TRBD1. Germline loops: CDR1 MNHEY, CDR2 SVGAGI. The ends lost 5 bases at V and 4 bases at J; junction bases unmatched: 4. The length of the CDR3 is 13 residues. The CDR3 is CASSPGTVYGYTF. In DNA form, the CDR3 reads TGTGCCAGCAGTCCAGGGACAGTCTATGGCTACACCTTC.

This clone has a single count. The chain employs TRBV7-2 and TRBJ2-1; 7 bases fit TRBD2. Germline CDR1 and CDR2: SGHTA and FQGNSA. CDR3 size: 17 residues. V lost 0 bases, J lost 4 bases, and 9 bases stayed unmatched. Written as DNA, the CDR3 is TGTGCCAGCAGCTTAGCGGGCGGGAGTTCTGGTTACAATGAGCAGTTCTTC. The encoded protein is CASSLAGGSSGYNEQFF.

This chain connects TRBV5-1 to TRBJ1-1; 10 bases map to TRBD1. Trimming removed 5 bases from V and 6 bases from J; junction bases left unmatched: 10. Germline CDR1 is SGHRS and CDR2 is YFSETQ. The length of the CDR3 is 15 residues. The chain's CDR3 is CASRTGGRHSAEAFF. In DNA, the CDR3 is TGCGCCAGCAGGACAGGGGGCAGGCACAGCGCTGAAGCTTTCTTT.

The rearrangement links TRBV2 to TRBJ1-2, with D possibly TRBD1 on 5 matching bases. Germline CDR1 and CDR2: SNHLY and FYNNEI. The germline V and J ends were trimmed by 2 bases and 4 bases, with 11 bases remaining between them. This CDR3 contains 14 residues. This CDR3 is CASSEQGFPYGYTF. The DNA for the CDR3 is TGTGCCAGCAGTGAACAGGGTTTCCCCTATGGCTACACCTTC.

The chain joins TRBV18 to TRBJ1-1; TRBD1 matches 7 bases. Losses at the gene ends were 6 bases for V and 7 bases for J; bases not matched to a gene: 8. The CDR3 runs to 13 residues. Germline V lookup: CDR1 KGHSH, CDR2 LQKENI. For the CDR3, the DNA is TGTGCCAGCTCCCTACGACAGGGTCTTGAAGCTTTCTTT. This codes for CASSLRQGLEAFF.

This chain links TRBV7-2 with TRBJ2-7, with 9 bases matching TRBD2. This CDR3 region has 15 residues. V lost 2 bases, J lost 7 bases, and 9 bases stayed unmatched. Germline values: CDR1 SGHTA, CDR2 FQGNSA. The CDR3 bases are TGTGCCAGCAGCTTACTACTAGCGGGTGGAGGTGAGCAGTACTTC. Translation gives CASSLLLAGGGEQYF.

The CDR3 DNA reads as TGTGCCAGCAGTGCTTGGGACAGTATCTGGGATACGCAGTATTTT. Its translation: CASSAWDSIWDTQYF. V gene TRBV27 combines with J gene TRBJ2-3; TRBD1 aligns across 7 bases. The CDR3 sequence is 15 residues long. Germline V lookup: CDR1 MNHEY, CDR2 SMNVEV (reference sequence). Trimming took 5 bases from V and 6 from J; bases not matched to a gene: 11.

The chain recombines TRBV7-9 with TRBJ1-2; the match to TRBD1 covers 11 bases. The CDR3 has 16 residues. In germline, CDR1 is SEHNR, CDR2 FQNEAQ (reference sequence). V lost 1 base and J lost 3; bases outside the gene matches: 4. CDR3 coding DNA: TGTGCCAGCAGCTTAGAGGCGGGACAGGGGGACTATGGCTACACCTTC. Translating it yields CASSLEAGQGDYGYTF.

Only a few counts were recorded for this clone. This sequence joins TRBV18 and TRBJ1-1, with 7 positions matching TRBD1. The CDR3 has 16 amino acids. J lost 2 bases, V lost 4 bases, and 10 bases had no gene match. Germline V lookup: CDR1 KGHSH, CDR2 LQKENI. The CDR3: CASSLQWTGGNTEAFF. CDR3 nucleotide sequence: TGTGCCAGCTCACTCCAATGGACAGGCGGTAACACTGAAGCTTTCTTT.

The V and J genes are TRBV5-1 and TRBJ2-3, with 7 bases that match TRBD1. J was trimmed by 3 bases and V by 6 bases; bases with no gene match: 7. Germline loops: CDR1 SGHRS, CDR2 YFSETQ. This CDR3 spans 14 amino acids. CDR3 in amino acids: CASTARQGTDTQYF. The CDR3 DNA follows: TGCGCCAGCACCGCGAGACAGGGTACAGATACGCAGTATTTT.

The V and J genes are TRBV28 and TRBJ1-2; tentatively, D is TRBD1 (6 bases). This CDR3 spans 15 amino acids. From germline, CDR1 is MDHEN and CDR2 SYDVKM. The ends were cut back, 5 bases at V and 4 bases at J, with 17 bases in the middle. CDR3 region: CASSPMGAVGYGYTF. The DNA for the CDR3 is TGTGCCAGCAGTCCCATGGGGGCTGTGGGCTATGGCTACACCTTC.

This clone was counted once. The chain recombines TRBV7-9 with TRBJ2-7; the match to TRBD1 covers 9 bases. The CDR3 sequence is 17 residues long. V gave up 4 bases and J gave up 3 bases; unmatched junction bases: 13. Germline V CDR1 and CDR2: SEHNR, FQNEAQ (reference sequence). Written as DNA, the CDR3 is TGTGCCAGCAGCTCGTTCCCATCGGGACAGGGAATCTACGAGCAGTACTTC. Protein: CASSSFPSGQGIYEQYF.

This clone has a handful of counts. This chain uses TRBV30 with TRBJ1-1, with 7 positions matching TRBD1. The V gene's germline CDR1 is GTSNPN and CDR2 SVGIG (reference sequence). V lost 0 bases to trimming and J lost 1 base; unmatched junction nucleotides: 5. The CDR3 spans 15 residues. As DNA, the CDR3 is TGTGCCTGGAGTGTATGGGCAGGGGGGAACACTGAAGCTTTCTTT. Its translation: CAWSVWAGGNTEAFF.

The rearrangement links TRBV18 to TRBJ1-2; 7 bases are shared with TRBD1. The CDR3 spans 14 residues. With V trimmed by 6 bases and J by 4 bases, 8 bases remained unmatched. Germline loops: CDR1 KGHSH, CDR2 LQKENI. CDR3 residues: CASSPGQLIYGYTF. The CDR3 region has the DNA TGTGCCAGCTCCCCGGGACAGCTAATCTATGGCTACACCTTC.

This chain links TRBV4-3 with TRBJ2-6; the D is unclear. Germline V gene sequence: CDR1 LGHNA, CDR2 YSLEER. The V end lost 1 base, the J end lost 0 bases, and 7 bases lay between the germline ends. CDR3 length equals 16 residues. The CDR3 DNA follows: TGCGCCAGCAGCCAAGGCCGGTTCTCTGGGGCCAACGTCCTGACTTTC. Translating gives CASSQGRFSGANVLTF.

The table lists this clone with a count of one. This sequence joins TRBV7-8 and TRBJ1-2; D is undetermined. V gave up 5 bases and J gave up 5 bases, with 15 bases separating them. Germline CDR1 SGHVS, CDR2 FQNEAQ. The CDR3 is made up of 14 amino acids. CDR3 in amino acids: CASSPTGSDYGYTF. In DNA, the CDR3 is TGTGCCAGCAGCCCCACCGGGTCGGATTATGGCTACACCTTC.

The genes are TRBV11-2 and TRBJ1-6; 9 bases map to TRBD1. With V trimmed by 8 bases and J by 7 bases, 12 bases remained unmatched. CDR3 size: 16 residues. The germline gives CDR1 SGHAT, CDR2 FQNNGV. The CDR3 bases are TGTGCCAGCGGTCTAATAAAGGACAGGGGAAATTCACCCCTCCACTTT. Amino acids: CASGLIKDRGNSPLHF.

The rearrangement uses TRBV12-2 and TRBJ1-5; TRBD1 was called by the table and not checked on the DNA. TRBV12-2 is recorded as a pseudogene. The CDR3 spans 18 residues. The CDR3 DNA follows: TGTGCAAGTCGCTCACAGGGGCCTCTCGCCCCTCTTAATCAGCCCCAGCATTTT. Translated, it gives CASRSQGPLAPLNQPQHF.